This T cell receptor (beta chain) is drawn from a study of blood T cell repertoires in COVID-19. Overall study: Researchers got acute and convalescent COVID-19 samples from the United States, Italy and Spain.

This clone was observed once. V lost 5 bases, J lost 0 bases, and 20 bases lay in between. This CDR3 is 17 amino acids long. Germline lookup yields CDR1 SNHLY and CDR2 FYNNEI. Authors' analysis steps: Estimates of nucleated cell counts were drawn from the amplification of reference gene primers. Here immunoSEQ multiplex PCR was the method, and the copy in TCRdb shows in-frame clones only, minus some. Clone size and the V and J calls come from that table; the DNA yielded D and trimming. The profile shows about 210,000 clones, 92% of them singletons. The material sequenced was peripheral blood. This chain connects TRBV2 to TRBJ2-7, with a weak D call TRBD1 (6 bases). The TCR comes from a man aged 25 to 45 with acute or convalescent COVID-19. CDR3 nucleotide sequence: TGTGCCAGCAGTATTTCCAGGGGCATGATGAGCTCCTACGAGCAGTACTTC. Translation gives CASSISRGMMSSYEQYF.